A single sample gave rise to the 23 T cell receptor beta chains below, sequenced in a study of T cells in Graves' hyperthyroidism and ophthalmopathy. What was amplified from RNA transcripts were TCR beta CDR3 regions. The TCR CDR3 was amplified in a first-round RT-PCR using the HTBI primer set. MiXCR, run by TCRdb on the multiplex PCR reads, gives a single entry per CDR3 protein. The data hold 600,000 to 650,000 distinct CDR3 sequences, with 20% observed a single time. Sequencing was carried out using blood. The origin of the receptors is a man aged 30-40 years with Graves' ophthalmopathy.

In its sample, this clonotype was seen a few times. Here the CDR3 reads CASKKSGGNTGELFF. The CDR3, as DNA: TGTGCCAGCAAAAAAAGCGGGGGGAACACCGGGGAGCTGTTTTTT. The chain has TRBV6-2 or TRBV6-3 and TRBJ2-2; TRBD2 matches 8 bases. The CDR3 spans 15 residues. After removal of 7 bases from V and 1 base from J, the junction contained 5 bases not matched to a gene. The germline V gene encodes CDR1 MNHEY and CDR2 SVGEGT.

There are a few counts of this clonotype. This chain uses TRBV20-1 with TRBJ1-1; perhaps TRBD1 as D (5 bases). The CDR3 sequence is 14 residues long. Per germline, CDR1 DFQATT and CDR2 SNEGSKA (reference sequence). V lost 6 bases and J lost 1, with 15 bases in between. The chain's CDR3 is CSAGTILGNTEAFF. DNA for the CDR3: TGCAGTGCCGGGACGATTTTGGGGAACACTGAAGCTTTCTTT.

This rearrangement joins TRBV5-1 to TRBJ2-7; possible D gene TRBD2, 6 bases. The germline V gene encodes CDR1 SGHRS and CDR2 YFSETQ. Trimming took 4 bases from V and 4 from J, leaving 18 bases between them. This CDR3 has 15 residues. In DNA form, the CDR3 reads TGCGCCAGCAGCCGGGGGACCTGGGGGTTTTACGAGCAGTACTTC. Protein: CASSRGTWGFYEQYF.

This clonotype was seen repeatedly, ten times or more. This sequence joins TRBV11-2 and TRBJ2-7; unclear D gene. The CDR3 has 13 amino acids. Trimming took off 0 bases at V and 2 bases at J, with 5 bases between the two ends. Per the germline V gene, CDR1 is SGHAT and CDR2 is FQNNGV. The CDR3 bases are TGTGCCAGCAGCTTAGAGCGGCCCTACGAGCAGTACTTC. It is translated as CASSLERPYEQYF.

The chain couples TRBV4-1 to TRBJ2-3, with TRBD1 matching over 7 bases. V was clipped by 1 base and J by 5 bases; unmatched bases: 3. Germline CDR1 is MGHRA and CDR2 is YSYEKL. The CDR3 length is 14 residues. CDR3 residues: CASSQATGEDTQYF. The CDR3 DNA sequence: TGCGCCAGCAGCCAAGCCACAGGGGAAGATACGCAGTATTTT.

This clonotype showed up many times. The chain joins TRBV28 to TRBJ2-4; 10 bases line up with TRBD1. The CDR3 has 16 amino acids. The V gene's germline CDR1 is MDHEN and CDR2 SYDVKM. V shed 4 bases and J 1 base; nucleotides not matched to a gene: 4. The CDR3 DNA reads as TGTGCCAGCAGTTCCGCGGGACAGGGGGCCAAAAACATTCAGTACTTC. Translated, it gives CASSSAGQGAKNIQYF.

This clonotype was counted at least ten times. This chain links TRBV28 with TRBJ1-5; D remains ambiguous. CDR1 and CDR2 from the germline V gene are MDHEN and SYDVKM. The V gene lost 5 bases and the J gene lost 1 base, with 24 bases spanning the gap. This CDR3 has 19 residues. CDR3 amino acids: CASSLPSATAYKSNQPQHF. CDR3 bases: TGTGCCAGCAGTCTACCGAGCGCAACGGCCTACAAAAGCAATCAGCCCCAGCATTTT.

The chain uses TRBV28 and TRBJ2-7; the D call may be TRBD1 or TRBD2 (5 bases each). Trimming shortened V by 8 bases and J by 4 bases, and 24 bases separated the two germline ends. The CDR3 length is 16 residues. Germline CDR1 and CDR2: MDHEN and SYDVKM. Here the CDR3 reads CASSSQLGVSRYEQYF. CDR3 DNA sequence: TGTGCCAGCTCCTCTCAACTGGGGGTGTCTCGGTACGAGCAGTACTTC.

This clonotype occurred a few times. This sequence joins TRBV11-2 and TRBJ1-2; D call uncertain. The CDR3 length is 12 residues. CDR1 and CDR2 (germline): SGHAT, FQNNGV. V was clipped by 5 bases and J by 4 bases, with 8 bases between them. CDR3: CASSRSGYGYTF. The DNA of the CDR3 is TGTGCCAGCAGCAGAAGTGGCTATGGCTACACCTTC.

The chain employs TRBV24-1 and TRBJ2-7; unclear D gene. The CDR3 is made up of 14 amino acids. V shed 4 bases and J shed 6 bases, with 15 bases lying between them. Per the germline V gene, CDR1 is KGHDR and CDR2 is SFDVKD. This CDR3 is CATSDSQPPGEQYF. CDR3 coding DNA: TGTGCCACCAGTGACTCTCAACCGCCAGGCGAGCAGTACTTC.

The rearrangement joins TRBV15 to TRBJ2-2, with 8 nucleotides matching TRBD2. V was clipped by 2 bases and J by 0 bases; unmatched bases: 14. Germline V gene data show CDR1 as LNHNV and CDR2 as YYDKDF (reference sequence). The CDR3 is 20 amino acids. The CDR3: CATSRTLVVAGGSNTGELFF. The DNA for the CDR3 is TGTGCCACCAGCAGAACCCTAGTCGTCGCGGGAGGATCGAACACCGGGGAGCTGTTTTTT.

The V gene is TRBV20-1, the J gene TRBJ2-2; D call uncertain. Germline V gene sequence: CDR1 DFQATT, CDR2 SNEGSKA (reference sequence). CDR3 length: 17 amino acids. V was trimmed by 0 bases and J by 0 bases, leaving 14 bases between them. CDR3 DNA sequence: TGCAGTGCTAGAGATCTACAGAGTCGCGCGAACACCGGGGAGCTGTTTTTT. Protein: CSARDLQSRANTGELFF.

The CDR3: CASGQGAHEQYF. CDR3 bases: TGCGCCAGTGGACAGGGGGCCCACGAGCAGTACTTC. The chain carries TRBV10-2 and TRBJ2-7; TRBD1 matches at 11 bases. Germline values: CDR1 WSHSY, CDR2 SAAADI. V lost 9 bases and J lost 5; bases outside the gene matches: 3. The CDR3 spans 12 residues.

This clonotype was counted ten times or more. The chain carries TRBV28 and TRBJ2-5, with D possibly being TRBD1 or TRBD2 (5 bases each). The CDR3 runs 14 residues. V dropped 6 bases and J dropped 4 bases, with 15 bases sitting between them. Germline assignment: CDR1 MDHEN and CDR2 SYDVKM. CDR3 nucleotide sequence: TGTGCCAGCAGGGGGACCTTACATCGAGAGACCCAGTACTTC. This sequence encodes CASRGTLHRETQYF.

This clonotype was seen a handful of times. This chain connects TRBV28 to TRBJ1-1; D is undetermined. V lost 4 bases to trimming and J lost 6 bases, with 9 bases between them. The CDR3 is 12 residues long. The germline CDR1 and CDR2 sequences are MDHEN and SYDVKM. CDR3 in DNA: TGTGCCAGCAGTTCCCTCGGCGCTGAAGCTTTCTTT. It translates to CASSSLGAEAFF.

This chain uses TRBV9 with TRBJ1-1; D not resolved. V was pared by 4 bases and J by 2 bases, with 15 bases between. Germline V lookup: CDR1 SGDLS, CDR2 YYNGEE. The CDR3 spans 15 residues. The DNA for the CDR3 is TGTGCCAGCAGCCCTCACTCTGAGGTAAACACTGAAGCTTTCTTT. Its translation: CASSPHSEVNTEAFF.

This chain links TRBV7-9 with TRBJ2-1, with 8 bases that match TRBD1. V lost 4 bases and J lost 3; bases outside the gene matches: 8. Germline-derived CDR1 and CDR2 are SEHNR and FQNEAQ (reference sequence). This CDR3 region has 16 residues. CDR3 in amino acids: CASSSGQGRVYNEQFF. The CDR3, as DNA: TGTGCCAGCAGCTCTGGACAGGGAAGGGTCTACAATGAGCAGTTCTTC.

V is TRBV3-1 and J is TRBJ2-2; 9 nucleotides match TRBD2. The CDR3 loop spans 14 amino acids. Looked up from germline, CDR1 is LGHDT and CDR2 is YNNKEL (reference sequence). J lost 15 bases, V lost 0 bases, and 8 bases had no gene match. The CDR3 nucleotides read TGTGCCAGCAGCCAAGATTTCGTTAGCGGGAGAGTGTTTTTT. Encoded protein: CASSQDFVSGRVFF.

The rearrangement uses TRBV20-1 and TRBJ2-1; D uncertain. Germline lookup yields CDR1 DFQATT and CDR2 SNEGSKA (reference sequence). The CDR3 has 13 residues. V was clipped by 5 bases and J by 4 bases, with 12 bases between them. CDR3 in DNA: TGCAGTGCTCGACCCCCCAATTACAATGAGCAGTTCTTC. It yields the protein CSARPPNYNEQFF.

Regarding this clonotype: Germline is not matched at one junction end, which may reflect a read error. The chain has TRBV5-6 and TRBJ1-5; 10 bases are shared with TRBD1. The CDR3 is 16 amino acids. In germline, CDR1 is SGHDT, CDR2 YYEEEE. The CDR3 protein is CPSSSLTGGAGQPQHF. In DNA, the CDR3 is TGTCCCAGCAGCTCATTGACAGGGGGCGCGGGTCAGCCCCAGCATTTT.

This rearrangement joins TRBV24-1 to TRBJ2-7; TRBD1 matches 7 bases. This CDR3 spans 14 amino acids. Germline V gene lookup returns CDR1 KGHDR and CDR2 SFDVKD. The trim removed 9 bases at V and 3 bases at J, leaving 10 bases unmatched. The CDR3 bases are TGTGCCACCGGGTATTGGGACAGTTTCTACGAGCAGTACTTC. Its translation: CATGYWDSFYEQYF.

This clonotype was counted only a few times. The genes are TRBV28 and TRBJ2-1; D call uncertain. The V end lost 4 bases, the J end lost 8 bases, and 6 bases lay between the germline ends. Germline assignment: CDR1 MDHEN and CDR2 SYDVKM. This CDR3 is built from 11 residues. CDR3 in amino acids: CASSSFDEQFF. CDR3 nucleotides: TGTGCCAGCAGTTCGTTCGATGAGCAGTTCTTC. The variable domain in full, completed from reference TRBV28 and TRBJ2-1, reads DVKVTQSSRYLVKRTGEKVFLECVQDMDHENMFWYRQDPGLGLRLIYFSYDVKMKEKGDIPEGYSVSREKKERFSLILESASTNQTSMYLCASSSFDEQFFGPGTRLTVL.

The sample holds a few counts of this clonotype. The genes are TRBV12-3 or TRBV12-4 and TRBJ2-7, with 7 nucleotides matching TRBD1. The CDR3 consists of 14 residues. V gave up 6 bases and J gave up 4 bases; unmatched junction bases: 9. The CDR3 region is CASRDDRDKYEQYF. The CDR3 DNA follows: TGTGCCAGCAGGGACGACAGGGATAAATACGAGCAGTACTTC.